A single sample gave rise to the 12 T cell receptor beta chains below, sequenced in a study of blood T cell repertoires in COVID-19. The data were produced by immunoSEQ multiplex PCR, yet TCRdb's version contains in-frame clones alone and is incomplete. The data hold 90,000 to 120,000 clones, with approximately 88% observed a single time. Sample: peripheral blood. These receptors were taken from a man in his fifties with active or convalescent COVID-19.

Turning to this clone: The limits of the CDR3 on the DNA are not certain, so only TCRdb's listed CDR3 is given. This chain connects TRBV29-1 to TRBJ2-5; the listed D gene, TRBD2, was not tested against the DNA. Germline values: CDR1 SQVTM, CDR2 ANQGSEA. The CDR3 spans 11 residues, counting both ends. Here the CDR3 reads CSVGDGTSAHF.

The CDR3 spells CASSLSASGGTDTQYF. The DNA for the CDR3 is TGTGCCAGCAGTTTATCGGCTAGCGGGGGCACAGATACGCAGTATTTT. The V call is TRBV27, the J call TRBJ2-3, with 9 bases lining up with TRBD2. The CDR3 has 16 amino acids. The trim removed 0 bases at V and 1 base at J, leaving 2 bases unmatched. Germline V CDR1 and CDR2: MNHEY, SMNVEV (reference sequence).

The chain is built from TRBV7-8 and TRBJ1-1, with 8 bases aligning to TRBD1. The CDR3 length is 15 residues. After removal of 5 bases from V and 5 bases from J, the junction contained 10 bases not matched to a gene. CDR1 is SGHVS and CDR2 is FQNEAQ in the germline V gene. This CDR3 reads CASSQRTGKETEAFF. The CDR3 DNA reads TGTGCCAGCAGCCAGCGGACAGGGAAAGAAACTGAAGCTTTCTTT.

The rearrangement joins TRBV7-8 to TRBJ1-5; D uncertain. This CDR3 spans 13 amino acids. CDR1 is SGHVS and CDR2 is FQNEAQ in the germline V gene. Trimming stripped 1 base from V and 6 bases from J, with 7 bases between. CDR3 nucleotide sequence: TGTGCCAGCAGCTTAGAGAGGCGTCAGCCCCAGCATTTT. Protein: CASSLERRQPQHF.

This clone was detected only once. This chain connects TRBV7-9 to TRBJ2-4; D possibly corresponds to TRBD1 (6 bases). The CDR3 length is 16 residues. V was shortened by 5 bases and J by 7 bases, with 21 bases between the two germline ends. Germline assignment: CDR1 SEHNR and CDR2 FQNEAQ (reference sequence). The CDR3 loop reads CASSITYRAGVNIQYF. The CDR3 DNA sequence: TGTGCCAGCAGCATAACCTACAGGGCTGGCGTTAACATTCAGTACTTC.

This chain links TRBV29-1 with TRBJ2-2, with D unresolved. This CDR3 contains 13 residues. V was shortened by 6 bases and J by 0 bases, with 8 bases between the two germline ends. Germline V CDR1 and CDR2: SQVTM, ANQGSEA. In DNA, the CDR3 is TGCAGCGTCGACACCGCGAACACCGGGGAGCTGTTTTTT. Translated: CSVDTANTGELFF.

This chain uses TRBV5-1 with TRBJ1-2; D is ambiguous. V lost 1 base, J lost 3 bases, and 7 bases lay in between. Germline lookup yields CDR1 SGHRS and CDR2 YFSETQ. The CDR3 length is 13 residues. The CDR3 is CASSLFGDYGYTF. CDR3 DNA: TGCGCCAGCAGCTTGTTCGGTGACTATGGCTACACCTTC.

The J gene is TRBJ1-1, the V gene TRBV18; tentatively, D is TRBD1 (6 bases). The CDR3 is 14 residues long. Germline V gives CDR1 KGHSH, CDR2 LQKENI. With 5 bases removed from V and 3 bases from J, the gap between germline ends came to 13 bases. This CDR3 is CASSGQRGDTEAFF. The CDR3 DNA reads as TGTGCCAGCTCAGGACAGAGGGGTGACACTGAAGCTTTCTTT.

The CDR3 loop is CASSRTGDGYTF. DNA of the CDR3: TGTGCCAGCAGTCGGACAGGGGATGGCTACACCTTC. The rearrangement links TRBV25-1 to TRBJ1-2, with 9 bases fitting TRBD1. Trimming removed 5 bases from V and 6 bases from J; junction bases left unmatched: 1. CDR1 and CDR2 from the germline V gene are MGHDK and SYGVNS. The length of the CDR3 is 12 residues.

V and J are TRBV19 and TRBJ2-5; the D gene is possibly TRBD1 (6 bases). Deletions cut 10 bases from V and 2 bases from J, with 14 bases between. This CDR3 is 13 amino acids long. Germline loops: CDR1 LNHDA, CDR2 SQIVND (reference sequence). The CDR3: CATRDTRQETQYF. The DNA for the CDR3 is TGTGCCACCCGGGACACAAGACAAGAGACCCAGTACTTC.

V and J are TRBV27 and TRBJ2-5; 7 bases align to TRBD2. Trimming cost V 1 base and J 2 bases; bases outside gene matches: 4. The CDR3 consists of 15 residues. CDR1 and CDR2 from the germline V gene are MNHEY and SMNVEV (reference sequence). CDR3 protein: CASSLWGGLQETQYF. For the CDR3, the DNA is TGTGCCAGCAGTTTATGGGGGGGACTACAAGAGACCCAGTACTTC.

The chain employs TRBV28 and TRBJ2-4, with D possibly TRBD2 on 6 matching bases. V was cut by 5 bases and J by 4 bases, with 12 bases left in between. Germline CDR1 is MDHEN and CDR2 is SYDVKM. The CDR3 spans 14 residues. The CDR3 DNA sequence: TGTGCCAGCAGTGGAAGGAGGGGAAAAAACATTCAGTACTTC. This gives the protein CASSGRRGKNIQYF. The entire variable domain, with the rest obtained from reference TRBV28 and TRBJ2-4, is as follows: DVKVTQSSRYLVKRTGEKVFLECVQDMDHENMFWYRQDPGLGLRLIYFSYDVKMKEKGDIPEGYSVSREKKERFSLILESASTNQTSMYLCASSGRRGKNIQYFGAGTRLSVL.